These 26 T cell receptor beta chains were all obtained from the same sample, sequenced in a study of shared clonotypes between healthy human individuals. TCRdb's copy holds only in-frame clones and misses some; the assay was immunoSEQ multiplex PCR. In the table there are roughly 480,000 clones, roughly 85% of which are singletons. What was sequenced was PBMCs. Source of these receptors: a woman aged 40 to 49 in good health. Some clones in this sample may be carry-over from other donors' samples.

This sequence joins TRBV7-2 and TRBJ2-2; D may be TRBD1 (5 bases). CDR1 is SGHTA and CDR2 is FQGNSA in the germline V gene. Between the trimmed V and J ends, which lost 4 bases and 0 bases, there was a span of 9 bases. The CDR3 loop spans 15 amino acids. CDR3 amino acids: CASSSVQANTGELFF. The DNA of the CDR3 is TGTGCCAGCAGCTCGGTACAGGCGAACACCGGGGAGCTGTTTTTT.

V and J are TRBV30 and TRBJ2-3; TRBD2 is a possible D gene (5 bases). V dropped 3 bases and J dropped 2 bases, with 12 bases sitting between them. The CDR3 runs 14 residues. Germline CDR1 GTSNPN, CDR2 SVGIG (reference sequence). CDR3 coding DNA: TGTGCCTGGAGGAGAGCGGAGCTCACAGATACGCAGTATTTT. Translated: CAWRRAELTDTQYF. Full variable domain (rest looked up from reference TRBV30 and TRBJ2-3): SQTIHQWPATLVQPVGSPLSLECTVEGTSNPNLYWYRQAAGRGLQLLFYSVGIGQISSEVPQNLSASRPQDRQFILSSKKLLLSDSGFYLCAWRRAELTDTQYFGPGTRLTVL.

The chain couples TRBV11-2 to TRBJ2-7, with D unclear. Germline V gene sequence: CDR1 SGHAT, CDR2 FQNNGV. Trimming took 2 bases from V and 6 from J, leaving 11 bases between them. This CDR3 has 13 amino acids. The CDR3 sequence: CASSLTRGGEQYF. The CDR3 DNA follows: TGTGCCAGCAGCTTAACCCGAGGCGGCGAGCAGTACTTC.

The chain combines TRBV25-1 with TRBJ2-7; TRBD1 agrees at 11 bases. The germline CDR1 and CDR2 sequences are MGHDK and SYGVNS. V trimming: 6 bases; J trimming: 6 bases; junction bases outside the gene matches: 4. This CDR3 is built from 13 residues. DNA for the CDR3: TGTGCCAGCAGGGACAGGGGGCTGGGCGAGCAGTACTTC. Translation: CASRDRGLGEQYF.

The chain employs TRBV4-2 and TRBJ2-1, with TRBD2 matching 9 bases. Losses at the gene ends were 0 bases for V and 8 bases for J; bases not matched to a gene: 14. This CDR3 has 18 amino acids. CDR1 LGHNA and CDR2 YNFKEQ come from the germline V gene. CDR3 amino acids: CASSQDQGGRALVDEQFF. Here the CDR3 DNA reads TGTGCCAGCAGCCAAGATCAGGGCGGGAGGGCCCTCGTCGATGAGCAGTTCTTC.

The rearrangement uses TRBV4-1 and TRBJ2-7; TRBD2 matches at 7 bases. The CDR3 spans 16 residues. V was clipped by 0 bases and J by 2 bases; unmatched bases: 7. Germline V gene sequence: CDR1 MGHRA, CDR2 YSYEKL. The chain's CDR3 is CASSQEGRAGPYEQYF. DNA of the CDR3: TGCGCCAGCAGCCAAGAAGGAAGAGCGGGACCCTACGAGCAGTACTTC.

V is TRBV4-3 and J is TRBJ2-1; D is undetermined. The germline CDR1 and CDR2 sequences are LGHNA and YSLEER. With 1 base removed from V and 4 bases from J, the gap between germline ends came to 20 bases. CDR3 size: 18 residues. CDR3 sequence (DNA): TGCGCCAGCAGCCAAGGCCCCCGCTCGACCCGGCGATACAATGAGCAGTTCTTC. Amino acids: CASSQGPRSTRRYNEQFF.

The V call is TRBV10-3, the J call TRBJ2-1; D is ambiguous. Germline V gives CDR1 ENHRY, CDR2 SYGVKD. The V and J ends lost 4 bases and 5 bases respectively, with 6 bases between them. The CDR3 consists of 12 residues. The chain's CDR3 is CAISVSDNEQFF. The CDR3 DNA reads as TGTGCCATCAGTGTCTCAGACAATGAGCAGTTCTTC.

The chain links TRBV19 to TRBJ2-2; D gene uncertain. Germline V gives CDR1 LNHDA, CDR2 SQIVND (reference sequence). CDR3 length equals 13 residues. V was trimmed by 11 bases and J by 5 bases, leaving 15 bases between them. This chain's CDR3 is CAAGDIRTGELFF. The CDR3 DNA sequence: TGTGCCGCCGGAGACATCAGGACCGGGGAGCTGTTTTTT.

The rearrangement uses TRBV19 and TRBJ2-7; 7 bases are a match to TRBD1. Germline V gene lookup returns CDR1 LNHDA and CDR2 SQIVND (reference sequence). The CDR3 contains 13 residues. The V gene end was trimmed by 3 bases and the J gene end by 1 base; junction bases not matched to a gene: 0. In nucleotides, the CDR3 is TGTGCCAGTAGTATGGGACAGTCCTACGAGCAGTACTTC. Translating gives CASSMGQSYEQYF.

This rearrangement joins TRBV27 to TRBJ2-1; 10 bases are a match to TRBD1. V was pared by 3 bases and J by 9 bases, with 8 bases of the junction left unmatched. CDR1 is MNHEY, CDR2 SMNVEV, per germline (reference sequence). The CDR3 totals 15 residues. The CDR3, as DNA: TGTGCCAGCAGTTTTCTGGGACAGGGGTATTTTGAGCAGTTCTTC. Protein sequence: CASSFLGQGYFEQFF.

Concerning this clone: This sample also contains other DNA sequences that code for the same CDR3. This rearrangement joins TRBV19 to TRBJ1-2; D not certain. Trimming cost V 3 bases and J 5 bases, with 10 bases left between them. The V gene's germline CDR1 is LNHDA and CDR2 SQIVND (reference sequence). This CDR3 is built from 13 residues. CDR3 sequence: CASSMRQLYGYTF. CDR3 nucleotides: TGTGCCAGTAGTATGAGGCAGCTATATGGCTACACCTTC. The full variable domain, its missing parts supplied by reference TRBV19 and TRBJ1-2, is DGGITQSPKYLFRKEGQNVTLSCEQNLNHDAMYWYRQDPGQGLRLIYYSQIVNDFQKGDIAEGYSVSREKKESFPLTVTSAQKNPTAFYLCASSMRQLYGYTFGSGTRLTVV.

This clone occurred once. The genes are TRBV18 and TRBJ2-7, with D possibly being TRBD1 (6 bases). CDR1 and CDR2 from the germline V gene are KGHSH and LQKENI. The CDR3 has 15 residues. V lost 0 bases and J 2 bases, leaving 11 bases between the germline ends. CDR3 amino acids: CASSPPGARTYEQYF. CDR3 nucleotides: TGTGCCAGCTCACCACCGGGGGCTCGGACCTACGAGCAGTACTTC.

This clone was recorded a few times. J is TRBJ2-1 and V is TRBV10-2, with D unresolved. CDR3 length: 13 residues. Trimming stripped 6 bases from V and 10 bases from J, with 16 bases between. Germline-derived CDR1 and CDR2 are WSHSY and SAAADI. The CDR3 is CASSGSRAAEQFF. DNA of the CDR3: TGCGCCAGCAGCGGTTCAAGGGCCGCGGAGCAGTTCTTC.

The CDR3: CASSITGADTQYF. In nucleotides, the CDR3 is TGTGCCAGTAGTATCACGGGAGCCGATACGCAGTATTTT. This chain joins TRBV19 and TRBJ2-3; D may be TRBD2 (6 bases). CDR3 length: 13 residues. Trimming cost V 3 bases and J 6 bases, with 10 bases left between them. The germline gives CDR1 LNHDA, CDR2 SQIVND (reference sequence).

The chain carries TRBV25-1 and TRBJ2-1; TRBD2 agrees at 10 bases. The trim removed 6 bases at V and 5 bases at J, leaving 10 bases unmatched. Germline V CDR1 and CDR2: MGHDK, SYGVNS. The CDR3 is made up of 16 amino acids. CDR3 in DNA: TGTGCCAGCAGGACCTCCAGCGGGAGGGTTAACAATGAGCAGTTCTTC. Translation gives CASRTSSGRVNNEQFF.

This clone was seen ten or more times. V usage is TRBV25-1 and J usage is TRBJ2-6; no firm D call. The germline V gene has CDR1 MGHDK and CDR2 SYGVNS. Trimming took 2 bases from V and 0 from J, leaving 8 bases between them. There are 16 residues in the CDR3. DNA for the CDR3: TGTGCCAGCAGTGAAGGCGGTAGCTCTGGGGCCAACGTCCTGACTTTC. Translated, it gives CASSEGGSSGANVLTF.

About this clone itself: The same CDR3 also results from other DNA sequences found in this sample. This chain joins TRBV6-5 and TRBJ1-1; 9 positions match TRBD1. CDR3 length: 15 amino acids. The germline CDR1 and CDR2 sequences are MNHEY and SVGAGI. With 5 bases clipped from V and 3 bases from J, the junction kept 7 bases outside the gene matches. The CDR3 DNA reads TGTGCCAGCAGTCAGGACAGGGGCCGGGACACTGAAGCTTTCTTT. Amino acid sequence: CASSQDRGRDTEAFF.

The gene calls are TRBV5-1 and TRBJ2-7; D might be TRBD2 (6 bases). The CDR3 totals 13 residues. Germline loops: CDR1 SGHRS, CDR2 YFSETQ. V lost 1 base and J lost 6, with 11 bases in between. CDR3 sequence reads: CASSLFLATEQYF. The CDR3, as DNA: TGCGCCAGCAGCTTGTTTCTAGCGACCGAGCAGTACTTC.

Comments on this clone: A far bigger clonotype differs at one base, so this is likely a read error. This chain links TRBV5-1 with TRBJ1-5, with 7 bases fitting TRBD1. Germline V gives CDR1 SGHRS, CDR2 YFSETQ. This CDR3 has 18 amino acids. The CDR3 DNA reads TGCGCCAGCAGCCCGACGGTAGGGGGCGCGAGTAGCGATCAGCCCCAGCATTTT. It specifies CASSPTVGGASSDQPQHF.

The J gene is TRBJ1-2, the V gene TRBV6-6, with D tentatively TRBD1 (5 bases). V gave up 3 bases and J gave up 1 base, with 12 bases separating them. This CDR3 contains 15 residues. Germline values: CDR1 MNHNY, CDR2 SVGAGI (reference sequence). CDR3 sequence (DNA): TGTGCCAGCAGTTATGGGACCTCGTATAACTATGGCTACACCTTC. Amino acids: CASSYGTSYNYGYTF.

V usage is TRBV7-6 and J usage is TRBJ2-2; possible D gene TRBD1, 6 bases. Between the trimmed V and J ends, which lost 2 bases and 6 bases, there was a span of 19 bases. CDR1 and CDR2 (germline): SGHVS, FNYEAQ. The CDR3 extends over 17 amino acids. The CDR3 reads CASSLPKVGQLSGELFF. The CDR3 bases are TGTGCCAGCAGCTTACCTAAAGTCGGACAGTTATCCGGGGAGCTGTTTTTT.

The rearrangement uses TRBV4-2 and TRBJ2-2, with 12 nucleotides matching TRBD2. Germline trimming cut 4 bases from V and 4 bases from J; bases unmatched to any gene: 4. CDR1 and CDR2 (germline): LGHNA, YNFKEQ. The CDR3 extends over 16 amino acids. In DNA form, the CDR3 reads TGTGCCAGCAGCCCGACTAGCGGGAGCCTCACCGGGGAGCTGTTTTTT. This translates into CASSPTSGSLTGELFF.

This clone was picked up one time. The rearrangement joins TRBV6-1 to TRBJ2-1; D uncertain. Germline lookup yields CDR1 MNHNS and CDR2 SASEGT. V shed 5 bases and J shed 8 bases, with 10 bases lying between them. The CDR3 covers 12 residues. This CDR3 reads CASSPGSHEQFF. The CDR3 DNA follows: TGTGCCAGCAGTCCCGGTTCGCATGAGCAGTTCTTC.

This clone has only one observation. The chain is built from TRBV27 and TRBJ2-2; 7 nucleotides match TRBD2. The CDR3 sequence is 13 residues long. Germline assignment: CDR1 MNHEY and CDR2 SMNVEV (reference sequence). With 11 bases clipped from V and 7 bases from J, the junction kept 10 bases outside the gene matches. The CDR3 nucleotides read TGTGCCCCTCCTACGGGGGGAATCGGGGAGCTGTTTTTT. Amino acids: CAPPTGGIGELFF.

This clone was seen only once. The chain carries TRBV18 and TRBJ2-7; D may be TRBD1 (5 bases). V shed 2 bases and J shed 6 bases, with 14 bases lying between them. Germline loops: CDR1 KGHSH, CDR2 LQKENI. This CDR3 contains 14 residues. Here the CDR3 reads CASSPEAQGGEQYF. CDR3 nucleotides: TGTGCCAGCTCACCAGAGGCCCAGGGCGGCGAGCAGTACTTC.